Given below is one T cell receptor beta chain in context. Its antigen is undetermined. CDR3 length: 16 amino acids. Germline CDR1 reads SGHDN; CDR2 reads FVKESK. V dropped 3 bases and J dropped 0 bases, with 14 bases sitting between them. TCR alpha and beta CDR3 regions were amplified from RNA using iRepertoire nested multiplex PCR. Each CDR3 protein gets one entry after TCRdb re-called the multiplex PCR reads with MiXCR. This sample has a few hundred thousand distinct CDR3 sequences, with roughly two fifths found just once. This sample was taken from a study of glioma-infiltrating T cells. Study-wide context: Glioma patients had dexamethasone for six or fewer days before surgery. About one million peripheral T cells were targeted at about 4.5- to 10-fold coverage.

Notes on the study in general: Above-expected tissue-blood divergence occurred in all gliomas, most in low-grade ones. A blood CDR3 motif signature was depleted in highly divergent patients.

The receptor was derived from a human donor with low-grade glioma or glioblastoma, undergoing nonglioma brain surgery, or in good health (not recorded which). The sample consisted of glioma tissue, nonneoplastic brain tissue, or PBMCs (not recorded which). V is TRBV14 and J is TRBJ1-2, with D perhaps TRBD1 (6 bases). The CDR3 protein is CASSHLRDIPNYGYTF. The CDR3 nucleotides are TGTGCCAGCAGCCATCTCCGGGACATCCCTAACTATGGCTACACCTTC.